The sequence of this T cell receptor (beta chain) was determined in a study of T cell changes during pregnancy in multiple sclerosis. The protocol was immunoSEQ multiplex PCR, while the TCRdb copy is restricted to in-frame clones and leaves out a portion. The repertoire includes roughly 42,000 clones, over 90% of them detected once, and 6.5% to 9% sits in the top ten. The TCR sequence derives from a female donor with multiple sclerosis, enrolled in a pregnancy study. Source: CD8+ T cells from peripheral blood mononuclear cells, taken in the third trimester of pregnancy.

CDR3 residues: CSASSHEQYF. For the CDR3, the DNA is TGCAGTGCTAGTAGTCACGAGCAGTACTTC. The rearrangement joins TRBV20-1 to TRBJ2-7; the D is unclear. This CDR3 spans 10 amino acids. Trimming shortened V by 3 bases and J by 5 bases, and 5 bases separated the two germline ends. Germline V gene sequence: CDR1 DFQATT, CDR2 SNEGSKA (reference sequence).